Listed below are T cell receptor beta chains from one sample, sequenced in a study of shared clonotypes between healthy human individuals. Profiling relied on immunoSEQ multiplex PCR, and the TCRdb table lists in-frame clones only, not all of them. The data show about 770,000 clones, roughly two thirds seen once. The sample comprised memory CD4+ T cells sorted from blood. The receptors stem from a woman aged 25 to 39 in good health. The conserved cysteine and the conserved F or W are not part of the CDR3 here. Fields, in order: CDR3 length, V gene, J gene, CDR3 protein.

len: 14; v_gene: TRBV28; j_gene: TRBJ2-2; CDR3aa: ASSRLAGVSTGELF
len: 13; v_gene: TRBV6-1; j_gene: TRBJ1-5; CDR3aa: ASSEVRGRNQPQH
len: 14; v_gene: TRBV5-1; j_gene: TRBJ2-1; CDR3aa: ASSLGQLSSYNEQF
len: 13; v_gene: TRBV6-6; j_gene: TRBJ2-1; CDR3aa: ASRPRSSSYNEQF
len: 13; v_gene: TRBV27; j_gene: TRBJ2-7; CDR3aa: ASSKQGASSYEQY
len: 12; v_gene: TRBV2; j_gene: TRBJ2-7; CDR3aa: ASRERQGAFEQY
len: 14; v_gene: TRBV7-2; j_gene: TRBJ1-5; CDR3aa: ASSSGQGWDNQPQH
len: 13; v_gene: TRBV6-5; j_gene: .; CDR3aa: ASSPLTSGIYEQY
len: 11; v_gene: TRBV5-4; j_gene: TRBJ2-5; CDR3aa: ASSPQGGETQY
len: 11; v_gene: TRBV10-3; j_gene: TRBJ1-3; CDR3aa: AISGQGVNTIY
len: 14; v_gene: TRBV5-4; j_gene: TRBJ2-7; CDR3aa: ASTSEGGPSGSEQY
len: 12; v_gene: TRBV7-8; j_gene: TRBJ1-5; CDR3aa: ASSLVPVNQPQH
len: 10; v_gene: TRBV5-1; j_gene: TRBJ2-5; CDR3aa: ASSRDVETQY
len: 12; v_gene: TRBV27; j_gene: TRBJ1-1; CDR3aa: ASGQVSMNTEAF
len: 10; v_gene: TRBV5-8; j_gene: TRBJ1-5; CDR3aa: ASSLLGGLQH
len: 15; v_gene: TRBV4-1; j_gene: TRBJ2-1; CDR3aa: ASSQSPGASGDLYKF
len: 13; v_gene: TRBV18; j_gene: TRBJ2-7; CDR3aa: ASSRPLGSSYEQY
len: 12; v_gene: TRBV5-1; j_gene: TRBJ2-1; CDR3aa: ASSWTSWINEQF
len: 14; v_gene: TRBV19; j_gene: TRBJ2-5; CDR3aa: ASSSRTSGSQETQY
len: 12; v_gene: TRBV13; j_gene: TRBJ1-5; CDR3aa: ASSLGQGRVPQH
len: 13; v_gene: TRBV6-4; j_gene: TRBJ2-1; CDR3aa: ASSVGLAGLGEQF
len: 11; v_gene: TRBV5-1; j_gene: TRBJ2-7; CDR3aa: ASRIDQFYEQY
len: 12; v_gene: TRBV6-5; j_gene: TRBJ2-2; CDR3aa: ASKRTGNTGELF
len: 12; v_gene: TRBV6-1; j_gene: TRBJ1-1; CDR3aa: ASTRGQKNTEAF
len: 11; v_gene: TRBV28; j_gene: TRBJ1-2; CDR3aa: ASSADTARGYT
len: 14; v_gene: TRBV27; j_gene: TRBJ2-7; CDR3aa: ASSLMRAGGSYEQY
len: 14; v_gene: TRBV28; j_gene: TRBJ2-7; CDR3aa: ASRWTTSGRAYEQY
len: 14; v_gene: TRBV5-1; j_gene: TRBJ1-3; CDR3aa: ASSLAGPSYGNTIY
len: 13; v_gene: TRBV7-8; j_gene: TRBJ2-5; CDR3aa: ASSGNRDRGKTQY
len: 10; v_gene: TRBV28; j_gene: TRBJ1-2; CDR3aa: ASVGGVYGYT
len: 11; v_gene: TRBV5-1; j_gene: TRBJ1-1; CDR3aa: ASSLSVNTEAF
len: 15; v_gene: TRBV4-1; j_gene: TRBJ1-4; CDR3aa: ASSQDPPGRGNEKLF
len: 10; v_gene: TRBV28; j_gene: TRBJ1-4; CDR3aa: ASRIGHEKLF
len: 13; v_gene: TRBV14; j_gene: TRBJ1-1; CDR3aa: ASSHNRHMNTEAF
len: 13; v_gene: TRBV28; j_gene: TRBJ1-4; CDR3aa: ASSSGGSGNEKLF
len: 13; v_gene: TRBV6-1; j_gene: TRBJ2-7; CDR3aa: ASSSRLAGDYEQY
len: 12; v_gene: TRBV2; j_gene: TRBJ1-1; CDR3aa: ASSGDRGETEAF
len: 13; v_gene: TRBV11-3; j_gene: TRBJ2-7; CDR3aa: ASSLGAGIPYEQY
len: 13; v_gene: TRBV4-2; j_gene: TRBJ2-1; CDR3aa: ASSQGRLANNEQF
len: 13; v_gene: TRBV7-9; j_gene: TRBJ1-4; CDR3aa: ASSASTAPNEKLF
len: 11; v_gene: TRBV30; j_gene: TRBJ2-4; CDR3aa: AWSVYGRNIQY
len: 11; v_gene: TRBV11-2; j_gene: TRBJ2-5; CDR3aa: ASSPSIDFEQY
len: 14; v_gene: TRBV27; j_gene: TRBJ1-4; CDR3aa: ASSLLGQGPREKLF
len: 15; v_gene: TRBV7-9; j_gene: TRBJ2-1; CDR3aa: ASSLTSLTARYNEQF
len: 9; v_gene: TRBV28; j_gene: TRBJ1-2; CDR3aa: ASSSNRDIH
len: 12; v_gene: TRBV27; j_gene: TRBJ2-5; CDR3aa: ASSFSGLGETQY
len: 11; v_gene: TRBV7-9; j_gene: TRBJ2-7; CDR3aa: ASSATLGYEQY
len: 10; v_gene: TRBV19; j_gene: TRBJ2-3; CDR3aa: ASSPFRDTQY
len: 13; v_gene: TRBV4-2; j_gene: TRBJ1-5; CDR3aa: ASSQEGQGPQPQH
len: 12; v_gene: TRBV5-1; j_gene: TRBJ2-7; CDR3aa: ASSQGAAPNEQY
len: 12; v_gene: TRBV28; j_gene: TRBJ1-2; CDR3aa: ASSLTPGTYGYT
len: 13; v_gene: TRBV7-3; j_gene: TRBJ1-1; CDR3aa: ASSFAGQGSGEAF
len: 15; v_gene: TRBV19; j_gene: TRBJ2-3; CDR3aa: ASRLGWGQKSTDTQY
len: 15; v_gene: TRBV12-5; j_gene: TRBJ1-2; CDR3aa: ASGSQQGTGFNYGYT
len: 11; v_gene: TRBV27; j_gene: TRBJ2-7; CDR3aa: ASSLRGQGQQY
len: 14; v_gene: TRBV7-8; j_gene: TRBJ1-5; CDR3aa: ASSLEGGLDNQPQH
len: 11; v_gene: TRBV6-5; j_gene: TRBJ2-2; CDR3aa: ATRTYYTGELF
len: 12; v_gene: TRBV6-1; j_gene: TRBJ1-4; CDR3aa: ASSGTGAIEKLF
len: 13; v_gene: TRBV28; j_gene: TRBJ1-1; CDR3aa: ASSLLGSKNTEAF